This T cell receptor (beta chain) was documented in a study of cytomegalovirus exposure and HLA in healthy donors. The CDR3 spans 16 residues. Per the germline V gene, CDR1 is MNHNY and CDR2 is SVGAGI (reference sequence). Trimming pared 4 bases from V and 9 bases from J, leaving 19 bases between. Vbeta (60) and Jbeta (13) primers were used in the PCR. Libraries were prepared by immunoSEQ multiplex PCR; TCRdb keeps only in-frame clonotypes and omits some of them. Here the sample spans over 150,000 clones, around 80% being singletons. The sample comprised PBMCs. This receptor was taken from a male donor in good health and CMV-seropositive. The chain joins TRBV6-6 to TRBJ1-6, with D possibly matching TRBD1 (6 bases). Here the CDR3 DNA reads TGTGCCAGCAGTTCCAACCGAGGGGGGGGTGGTTCACCCCTCCACTTT. Protein: CASSSNRGGGGSPLHF.